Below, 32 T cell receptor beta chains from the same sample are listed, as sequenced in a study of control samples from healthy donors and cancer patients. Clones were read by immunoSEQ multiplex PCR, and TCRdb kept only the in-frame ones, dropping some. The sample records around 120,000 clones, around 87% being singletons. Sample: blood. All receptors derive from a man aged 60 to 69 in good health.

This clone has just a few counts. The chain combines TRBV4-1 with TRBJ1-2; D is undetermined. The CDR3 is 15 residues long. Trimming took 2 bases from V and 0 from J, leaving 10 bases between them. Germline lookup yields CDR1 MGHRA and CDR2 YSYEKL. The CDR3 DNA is TGCGCCAGCAGCCAACAAGCAGTTTCTAACTATGGCTACACCTTC. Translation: CASSQQAVSNYGYTF.

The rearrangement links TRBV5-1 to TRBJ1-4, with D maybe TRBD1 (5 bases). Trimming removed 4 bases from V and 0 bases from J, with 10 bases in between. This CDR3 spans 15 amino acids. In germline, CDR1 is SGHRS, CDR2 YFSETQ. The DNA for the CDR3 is TGCGCCAGCAGCACAACAGGCACAACTAATGAAAAACTGTTTTTT. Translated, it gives CASSTTGTTNEKLFF.

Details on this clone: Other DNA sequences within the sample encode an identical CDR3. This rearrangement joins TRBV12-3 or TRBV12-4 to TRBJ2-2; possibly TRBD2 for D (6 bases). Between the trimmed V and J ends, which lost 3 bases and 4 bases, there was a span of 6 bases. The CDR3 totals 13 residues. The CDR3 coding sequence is TGTGCCAGCAGTTTGGGAGGCACCGGGGAGCTGTTTTTT. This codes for CASSLGGTGELFF.

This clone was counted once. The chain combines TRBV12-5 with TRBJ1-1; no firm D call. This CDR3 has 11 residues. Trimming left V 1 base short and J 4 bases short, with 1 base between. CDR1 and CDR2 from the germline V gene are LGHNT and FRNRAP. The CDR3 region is CASGLGTEAFF. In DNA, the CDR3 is TGTGCTAGTGGTTTGGGCACTGAAGCTTTCTTT.

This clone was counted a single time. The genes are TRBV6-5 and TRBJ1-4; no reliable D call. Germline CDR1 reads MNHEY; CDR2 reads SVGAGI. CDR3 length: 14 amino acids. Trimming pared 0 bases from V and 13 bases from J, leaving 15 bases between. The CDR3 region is CASSYSTATLSLFF. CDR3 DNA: TGTGCCAGCAGTTACTCAACGGCCACGCTATCACTGTTTTTT.

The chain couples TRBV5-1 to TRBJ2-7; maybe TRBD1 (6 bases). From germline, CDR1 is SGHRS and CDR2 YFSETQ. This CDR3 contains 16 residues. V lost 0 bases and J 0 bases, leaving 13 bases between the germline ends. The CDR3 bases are TGCGCCAGCAGCTTGGGGGCAGGGGCAAGCTCCTACGAGCAGTACTTC. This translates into CASSLGAGASSYEQYF.

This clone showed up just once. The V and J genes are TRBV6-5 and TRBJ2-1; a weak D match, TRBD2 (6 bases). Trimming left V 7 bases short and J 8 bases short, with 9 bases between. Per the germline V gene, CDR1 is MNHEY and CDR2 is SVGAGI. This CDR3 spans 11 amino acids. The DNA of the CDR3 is TGTGCCAGCATTCGCGGGGATGAGCAGTTCTTC. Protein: CASIRGDEQFF.

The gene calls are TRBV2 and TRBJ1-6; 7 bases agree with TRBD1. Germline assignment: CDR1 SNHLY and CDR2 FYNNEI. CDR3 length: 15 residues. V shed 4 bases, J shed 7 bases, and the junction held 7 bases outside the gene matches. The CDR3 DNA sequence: TGTGCCAGCAGTGTTCGGGGACAGCTGAATTCACCCCTCCACTTT. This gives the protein CASSVRGQLNSPLHF.

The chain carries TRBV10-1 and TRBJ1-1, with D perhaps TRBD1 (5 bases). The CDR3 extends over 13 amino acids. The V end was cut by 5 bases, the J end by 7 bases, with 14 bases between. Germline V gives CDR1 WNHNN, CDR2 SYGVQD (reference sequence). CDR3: CASSSNQGLEAFF. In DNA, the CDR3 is TGCGCCAGCAGTTCCAACCAGGGACTTGAAGCTTTCTTT.

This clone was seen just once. CDR3 DNA: TGCGCCAGCAGTCCATACCACCGGGGGGCGTACTACGAGCAGTACTTC. It specifies CASSPYHRGAYYEQYF. The chain recombines TRBV23-1 with TRBJ2-7; D is possibly TRBD2 (7 bases). TRBV23-1 is identified as an open reading frame with a role that is uncertain. The CDR3 has 16 amino acids. V lost 4 bases and J 3 bases, leaving 19 bases between the germline ends.

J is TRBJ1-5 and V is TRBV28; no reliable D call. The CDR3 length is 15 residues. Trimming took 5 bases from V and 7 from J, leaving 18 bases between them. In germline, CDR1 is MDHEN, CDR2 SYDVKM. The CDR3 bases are TGTGCCAGCAGTCCCGCGGCAGAATTAAACCAGCCCCAGCATTTT. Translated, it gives CASSPAAELNQPQHF.

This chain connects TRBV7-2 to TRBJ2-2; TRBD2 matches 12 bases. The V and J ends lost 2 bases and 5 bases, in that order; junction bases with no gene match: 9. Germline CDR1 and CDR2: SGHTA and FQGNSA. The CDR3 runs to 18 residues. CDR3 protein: CASSLSFRTSGVTGELFF. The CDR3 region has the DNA TGTGCCAGCAGCTTAAGTTTTAGGACTAGCGGGGTAACCGGGGAGCTGTTTTTT.

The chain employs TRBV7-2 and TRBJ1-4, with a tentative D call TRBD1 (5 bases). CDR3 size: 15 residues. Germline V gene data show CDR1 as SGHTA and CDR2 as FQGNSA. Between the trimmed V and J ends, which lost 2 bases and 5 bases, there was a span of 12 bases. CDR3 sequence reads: CASSLLGATNEKLFF. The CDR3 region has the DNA TGTGCCAGCAGCTTATTAGGGGCTACCAATGAAAAACTGTTTTTT.

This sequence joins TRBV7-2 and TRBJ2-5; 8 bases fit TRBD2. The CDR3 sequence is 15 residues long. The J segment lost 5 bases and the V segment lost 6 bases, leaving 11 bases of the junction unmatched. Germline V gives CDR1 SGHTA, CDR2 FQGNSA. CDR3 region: CASRYTGTRSETQYF. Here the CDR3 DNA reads TGTGCCAGCAGATACACCGGGACTAGGAGCGAGACCCAGTACTTC.

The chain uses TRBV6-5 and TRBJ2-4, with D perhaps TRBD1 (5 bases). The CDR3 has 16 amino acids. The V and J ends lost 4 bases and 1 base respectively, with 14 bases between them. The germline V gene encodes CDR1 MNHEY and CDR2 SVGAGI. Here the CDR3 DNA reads TGTGCCAGCAGTTCCTCGACAGCGCTGGCCAAAAACATTCAGTACTTC. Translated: CASSSSTALAKNIQYF.

The DNA for the CDR3 is TGTGCCAGCAGCCCCACCTACGAGCAGTACTTC. This encodes CASSPTYEQYF. The J gene is TRBJ2-7, the V gene TRBV7-9; D is unclear. V was clipped by 5 bases and J by 2 bases, with 4 bases between them. Germline V gene data show CDR1 as SEHNR and CDR2 as FQNEAQ (reference sequence). The length of the CDR3 is 11 residues.

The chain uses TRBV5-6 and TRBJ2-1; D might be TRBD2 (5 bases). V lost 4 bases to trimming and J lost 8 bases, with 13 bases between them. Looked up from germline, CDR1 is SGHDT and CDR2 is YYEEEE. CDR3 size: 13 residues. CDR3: CASSHPSLDEQFF. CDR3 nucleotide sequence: TGTGCCAGCAGCCACCCTAGCCTGGATGAGCAGTTCTTC. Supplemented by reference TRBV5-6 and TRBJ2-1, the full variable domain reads DAGVTQSPTHLIKTRGQQVTLRCSPKSGHDTVSWYQQALGQGPQFIFQYYEEEERQRGNFPDRFSGHQFPNYSSELNVNALLLGDSALYLCASSHPSLDEQFFGPGTRLTVL.

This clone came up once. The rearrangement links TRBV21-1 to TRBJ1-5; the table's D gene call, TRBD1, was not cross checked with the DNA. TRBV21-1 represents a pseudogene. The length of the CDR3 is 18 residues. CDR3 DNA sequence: TGTGCCAGCAGCATTCGACAGGATAGGAGGCATAGCAATCAGCCCCAGCATTTT. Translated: CASSIRQDRRHSNQPQHF.

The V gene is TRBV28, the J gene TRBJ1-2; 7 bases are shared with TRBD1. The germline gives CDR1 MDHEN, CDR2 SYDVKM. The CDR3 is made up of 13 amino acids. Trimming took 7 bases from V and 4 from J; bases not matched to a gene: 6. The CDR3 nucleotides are TGTGCCAGCAAAGACAGGGCGCTCTATGGCTACACCTTC. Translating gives CASKDRALYGYTF.

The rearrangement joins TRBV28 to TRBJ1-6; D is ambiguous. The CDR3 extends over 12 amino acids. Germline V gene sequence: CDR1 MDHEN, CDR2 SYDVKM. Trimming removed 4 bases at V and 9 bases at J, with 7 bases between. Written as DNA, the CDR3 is TGTGCCAGCAGTTCTGGGATTTCACCCCTCCACTTT. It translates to CASSSGISPLHF.

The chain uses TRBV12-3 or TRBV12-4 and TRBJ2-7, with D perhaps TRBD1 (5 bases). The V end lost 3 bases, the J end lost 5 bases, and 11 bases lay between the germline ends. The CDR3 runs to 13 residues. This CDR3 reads CASSFVGPDEQYF. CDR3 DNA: TGTGCCAGCAGTTTCGTGGGGCCGGACGAGCAGTACTTC.

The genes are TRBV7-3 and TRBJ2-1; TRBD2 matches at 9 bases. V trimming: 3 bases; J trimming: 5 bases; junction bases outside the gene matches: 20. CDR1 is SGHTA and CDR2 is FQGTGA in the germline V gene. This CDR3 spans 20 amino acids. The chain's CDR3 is CASSFIGVSGGTITNNEQFF. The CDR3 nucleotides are TGTGCCAGCAGCTTTATCGGGGTTAGCGGGGGCACAATTACGAACAATGAGCAGTTCTTC.

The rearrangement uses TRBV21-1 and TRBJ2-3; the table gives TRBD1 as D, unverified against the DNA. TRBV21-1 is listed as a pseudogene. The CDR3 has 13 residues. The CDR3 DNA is TGTGCCAGCAGCAAAGGTAGGACAGGGACGCAGTATTTT. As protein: CASSKGRTGTQYF.

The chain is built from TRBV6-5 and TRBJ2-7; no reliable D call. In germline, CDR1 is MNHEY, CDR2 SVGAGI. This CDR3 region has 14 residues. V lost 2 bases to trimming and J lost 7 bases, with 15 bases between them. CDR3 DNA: TGTGCCAGCAGTTACGCTTCCTCTTCGACGGAGCAGTACTTC. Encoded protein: CASSYASSSTEQYF.

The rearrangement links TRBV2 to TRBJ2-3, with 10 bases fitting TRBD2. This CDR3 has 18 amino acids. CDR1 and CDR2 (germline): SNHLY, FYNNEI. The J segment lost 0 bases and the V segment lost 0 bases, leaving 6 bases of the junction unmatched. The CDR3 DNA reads TGTGCCAGCAGTGAAGCGCCTAGCGGGGGCCCTAGCACAGATACGCAGTATTTT. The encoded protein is CASSEAPSGGPSTDTQYF. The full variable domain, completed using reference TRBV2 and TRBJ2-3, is EPEVTQTPSHQVTQMGQEVILRCVPISNHLYFYWYRQILGQKVEFLVSFYNNEISEKSEIFDDQFSVERPDGSNFTLKIRSTKLEDSAMYFCASSEAPSGGPSTDTQYFGPGTRLTVL.

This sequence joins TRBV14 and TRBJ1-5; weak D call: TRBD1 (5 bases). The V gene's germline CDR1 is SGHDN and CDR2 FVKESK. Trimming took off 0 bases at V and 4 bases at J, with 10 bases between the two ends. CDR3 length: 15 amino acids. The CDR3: CASSQDWDYNQPQHF. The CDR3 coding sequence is TGTGCCAGCAGCCAAGATTGGGACTATAATCAGCCCCAGCATTTT.

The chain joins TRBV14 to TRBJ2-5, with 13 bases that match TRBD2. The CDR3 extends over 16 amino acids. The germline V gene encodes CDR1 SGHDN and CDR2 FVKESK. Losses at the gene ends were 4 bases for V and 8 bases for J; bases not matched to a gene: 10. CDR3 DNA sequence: TGTGCCAGCAGCCCCCACCGACTAGCGGGGGGAAGTACCCAGTACTTC. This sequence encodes CASSPHRLAGGSTQYF.

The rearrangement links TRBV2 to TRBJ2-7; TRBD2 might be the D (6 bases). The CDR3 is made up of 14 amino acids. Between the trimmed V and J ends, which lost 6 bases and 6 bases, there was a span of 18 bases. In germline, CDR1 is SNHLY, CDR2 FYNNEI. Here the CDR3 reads CASRGQGGTGEQYF. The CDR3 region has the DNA TGTGCCAGCAGGGGCCAGGGAGGAACTGGCGAGCAGTACTTC.

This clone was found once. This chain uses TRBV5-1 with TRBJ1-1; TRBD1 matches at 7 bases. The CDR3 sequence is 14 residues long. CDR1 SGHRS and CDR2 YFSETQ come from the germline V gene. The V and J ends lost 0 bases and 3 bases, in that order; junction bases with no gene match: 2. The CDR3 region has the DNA TGCGCCAGCAGCTTGGGGACAGGTTACACTGAAGCTTTCTTT. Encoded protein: CASSLGTGYTEAFF.

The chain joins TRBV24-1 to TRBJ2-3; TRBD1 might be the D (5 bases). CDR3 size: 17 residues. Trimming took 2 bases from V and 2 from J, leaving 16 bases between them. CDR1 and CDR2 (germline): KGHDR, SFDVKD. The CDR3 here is CATSDSWGLSSTDTQYF. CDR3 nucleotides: TGTGCCACCAGTGATTCTTGGGGCTTATCCTCCACAGATACGCAGTATTTT.

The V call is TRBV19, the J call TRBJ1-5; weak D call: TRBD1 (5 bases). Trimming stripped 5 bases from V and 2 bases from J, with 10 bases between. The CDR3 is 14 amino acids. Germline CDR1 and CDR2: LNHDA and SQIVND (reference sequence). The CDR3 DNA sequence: TGTGCCAGTAGTCCGGGGGGGGGCAATCAGCCCCAGCATTTT. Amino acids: CASSPGGGNQPQHF.

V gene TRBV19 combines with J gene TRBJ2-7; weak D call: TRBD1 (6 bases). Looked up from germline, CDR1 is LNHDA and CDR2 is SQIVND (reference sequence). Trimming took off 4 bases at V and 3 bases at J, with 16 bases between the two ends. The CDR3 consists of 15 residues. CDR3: CASSKNREGGYEQYF. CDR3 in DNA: TGTGCCAGTAGTAAAAATCGGGAAGGGGGCTACGAGCAGTACTTC.